The sequence of this T cell receptor beta chain was determined in a study of neurological immune-mediated disorders. With 4 bases removed from V and 8 bases from J, the gap between germline ends came to 15 bases. CDR3 size: 14 residues. Germline CDR1 is SGHRS and CDR2 is YFSETQ. The cDNA came from 5'RACE, which used 10-nucleotide random UMIs. Every sequencing run produced over 190 million TCR-beta sequences, and the sequences from any one run covered 15-18 subjects. TCRdb re-called the 5' RACE reads through MiXCR, storing one row per CDR3 protein. This table holds around 40,000 distinct CDR3 sequences, 7.2% found once. The table lists this clonotype with many counts.

The chain carries TRBV5-1 and TRBJ1-4; no clear D. What was sequenced was CD4+ T cells from blood. This TCR was recovered from a man in his fifties or sixties in good health. The CDR3 here is CASSVTALGEKLFF. The CDR3 nucleotides are TGCGCCAGCAGCGTGACGGCCCTAGGGGAAAAACTGTTTTTT.